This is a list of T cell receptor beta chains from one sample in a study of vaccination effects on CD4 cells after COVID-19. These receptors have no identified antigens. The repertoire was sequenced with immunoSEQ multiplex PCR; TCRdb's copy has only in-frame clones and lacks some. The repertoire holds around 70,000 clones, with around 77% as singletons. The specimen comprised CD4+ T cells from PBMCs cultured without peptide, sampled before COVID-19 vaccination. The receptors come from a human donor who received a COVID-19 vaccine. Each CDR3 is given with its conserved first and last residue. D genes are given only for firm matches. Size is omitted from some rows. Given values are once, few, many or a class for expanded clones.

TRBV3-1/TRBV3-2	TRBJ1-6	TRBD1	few	CASSPGQDDSPLHF
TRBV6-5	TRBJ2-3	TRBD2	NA	CASSFTSGVTQDTQYF
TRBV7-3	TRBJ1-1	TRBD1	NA	CASSQGTGGNTEAFF
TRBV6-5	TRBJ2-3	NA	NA	CASMLRSLTDTQYF
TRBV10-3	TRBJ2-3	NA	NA	CAIRDRASTDTQYF
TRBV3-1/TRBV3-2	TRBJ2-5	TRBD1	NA	CASSQQPGQGEETQYF
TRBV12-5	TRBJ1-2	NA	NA	CASGLALQGGGYTF
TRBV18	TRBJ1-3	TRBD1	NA	CASSPTAGTGSSGNTIYF
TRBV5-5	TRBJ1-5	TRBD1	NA	CASSLFTGTGGKPQHF
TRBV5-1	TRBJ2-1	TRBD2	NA	CASSLYWAGGLGQFF
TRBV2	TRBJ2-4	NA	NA	CASGQGQLAKNIQYF
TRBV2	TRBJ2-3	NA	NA	CASSRGDTQYF
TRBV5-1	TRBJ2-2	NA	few	CASSLNSGPGELFF
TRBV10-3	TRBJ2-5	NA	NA	CAITGRVEETQYF
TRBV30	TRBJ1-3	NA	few	CAWEGRRNTIYF
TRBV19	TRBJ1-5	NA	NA	CASSTAGAQPQHF
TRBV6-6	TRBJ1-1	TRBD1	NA	CASIRDRVYDMNTEAFF
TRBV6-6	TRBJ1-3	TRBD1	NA	CASSSGQGYTIYF
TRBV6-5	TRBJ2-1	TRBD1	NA	CASRDRVRNEQFF
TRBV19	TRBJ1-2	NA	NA	CASKAGNYGYTF
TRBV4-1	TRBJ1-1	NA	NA	CASRQGEPGNTEAFF
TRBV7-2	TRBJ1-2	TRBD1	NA	CASSLAQGAIGYTF
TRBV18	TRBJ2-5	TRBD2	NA	CASSPPLGLAGEETQYF
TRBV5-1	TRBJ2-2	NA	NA	CASSRSVGTNTGELFF
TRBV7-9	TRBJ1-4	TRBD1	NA	CASSLVQGGEKLFF
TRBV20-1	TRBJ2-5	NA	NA	CSPTPQETQYF
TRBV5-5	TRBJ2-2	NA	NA	CASSLRVSGELFF
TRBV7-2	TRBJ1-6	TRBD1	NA	CASSLVRGNSPLHF
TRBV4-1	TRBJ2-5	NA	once	CASTKRPQSTGPQETQYF
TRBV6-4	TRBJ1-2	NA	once	CASSGEQGYGYTF
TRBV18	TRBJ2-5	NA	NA	CASSPQETQYF
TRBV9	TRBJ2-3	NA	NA	CASSGRAGLSTDTQYF
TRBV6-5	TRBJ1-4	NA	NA	CASSLGGTNEKLFF
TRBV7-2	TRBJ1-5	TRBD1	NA	CASSLWTGSGQPQHF
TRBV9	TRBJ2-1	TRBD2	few	CASSVGLAGAYEQFF
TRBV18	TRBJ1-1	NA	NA	CASSPQKGPNTEAFF
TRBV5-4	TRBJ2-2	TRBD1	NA	CASSLGTVNTGELFF
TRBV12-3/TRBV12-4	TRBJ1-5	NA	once	CASSLVETSPQHF
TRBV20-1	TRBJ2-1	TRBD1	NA	CSAGGTGGYNEQFF
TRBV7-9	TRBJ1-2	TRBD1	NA	CASSLGAGGYGYTF
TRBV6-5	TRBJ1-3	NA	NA	CASRSSGNTIYF